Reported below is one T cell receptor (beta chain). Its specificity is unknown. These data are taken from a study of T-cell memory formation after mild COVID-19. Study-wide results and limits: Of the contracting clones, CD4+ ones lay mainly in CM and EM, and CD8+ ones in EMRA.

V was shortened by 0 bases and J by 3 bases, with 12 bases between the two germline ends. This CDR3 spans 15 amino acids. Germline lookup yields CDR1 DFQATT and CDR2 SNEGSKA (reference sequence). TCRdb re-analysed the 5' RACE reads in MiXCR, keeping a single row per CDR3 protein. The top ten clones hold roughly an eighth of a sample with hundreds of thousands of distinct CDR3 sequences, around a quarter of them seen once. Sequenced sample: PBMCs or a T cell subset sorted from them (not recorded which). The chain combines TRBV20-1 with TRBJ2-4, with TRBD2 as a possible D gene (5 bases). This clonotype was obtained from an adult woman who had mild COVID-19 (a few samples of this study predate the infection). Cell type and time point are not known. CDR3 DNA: TGCAGTGCTAGAGATGGAGGTTGGGGCAAAAACATTCAGTACTTC. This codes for CSARDGGWGKNIQYF.